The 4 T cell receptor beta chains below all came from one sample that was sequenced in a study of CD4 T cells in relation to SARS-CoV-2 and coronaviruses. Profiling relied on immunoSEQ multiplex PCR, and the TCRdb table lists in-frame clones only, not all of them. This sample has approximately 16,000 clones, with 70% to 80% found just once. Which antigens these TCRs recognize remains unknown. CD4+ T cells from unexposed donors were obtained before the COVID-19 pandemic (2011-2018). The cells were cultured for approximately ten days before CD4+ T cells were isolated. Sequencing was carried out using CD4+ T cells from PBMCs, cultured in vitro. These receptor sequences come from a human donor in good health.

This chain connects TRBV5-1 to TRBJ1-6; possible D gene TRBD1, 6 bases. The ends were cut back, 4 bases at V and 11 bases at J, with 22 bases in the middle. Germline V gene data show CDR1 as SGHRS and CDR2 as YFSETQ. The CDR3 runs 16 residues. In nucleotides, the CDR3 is TGCGCCAGCAGCCAGGCCCACACAGGGTCCGGAACACCCCTCCACTTT. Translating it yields CASSQAHTGSGTPLHF.

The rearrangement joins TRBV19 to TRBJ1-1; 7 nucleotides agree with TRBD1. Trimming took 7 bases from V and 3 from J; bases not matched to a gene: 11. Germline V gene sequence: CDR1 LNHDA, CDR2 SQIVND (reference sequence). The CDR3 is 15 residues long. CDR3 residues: CASKSGRDRYTEAFF. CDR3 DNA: TGTGCCAGTAAAAGTGGTCGGGACAGATACACTGAAGCTTTCTTT.

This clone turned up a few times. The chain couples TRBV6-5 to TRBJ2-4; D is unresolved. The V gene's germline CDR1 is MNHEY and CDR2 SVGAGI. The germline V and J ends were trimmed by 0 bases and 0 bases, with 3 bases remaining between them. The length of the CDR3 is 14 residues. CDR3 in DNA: TGTGCCAGCAGTTACTCCATAGCCAAAAACATTCAGTACTTC. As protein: CASSYSIAKNIQYF.

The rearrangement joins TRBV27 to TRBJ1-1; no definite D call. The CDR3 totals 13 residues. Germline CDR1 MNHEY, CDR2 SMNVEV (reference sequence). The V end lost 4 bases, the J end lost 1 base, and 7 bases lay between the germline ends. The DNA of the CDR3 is TGTGCCAGCAGTTGGATAGGGAACACTGAAGCTTTCTTT. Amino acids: CASSWIGNTEAFF.